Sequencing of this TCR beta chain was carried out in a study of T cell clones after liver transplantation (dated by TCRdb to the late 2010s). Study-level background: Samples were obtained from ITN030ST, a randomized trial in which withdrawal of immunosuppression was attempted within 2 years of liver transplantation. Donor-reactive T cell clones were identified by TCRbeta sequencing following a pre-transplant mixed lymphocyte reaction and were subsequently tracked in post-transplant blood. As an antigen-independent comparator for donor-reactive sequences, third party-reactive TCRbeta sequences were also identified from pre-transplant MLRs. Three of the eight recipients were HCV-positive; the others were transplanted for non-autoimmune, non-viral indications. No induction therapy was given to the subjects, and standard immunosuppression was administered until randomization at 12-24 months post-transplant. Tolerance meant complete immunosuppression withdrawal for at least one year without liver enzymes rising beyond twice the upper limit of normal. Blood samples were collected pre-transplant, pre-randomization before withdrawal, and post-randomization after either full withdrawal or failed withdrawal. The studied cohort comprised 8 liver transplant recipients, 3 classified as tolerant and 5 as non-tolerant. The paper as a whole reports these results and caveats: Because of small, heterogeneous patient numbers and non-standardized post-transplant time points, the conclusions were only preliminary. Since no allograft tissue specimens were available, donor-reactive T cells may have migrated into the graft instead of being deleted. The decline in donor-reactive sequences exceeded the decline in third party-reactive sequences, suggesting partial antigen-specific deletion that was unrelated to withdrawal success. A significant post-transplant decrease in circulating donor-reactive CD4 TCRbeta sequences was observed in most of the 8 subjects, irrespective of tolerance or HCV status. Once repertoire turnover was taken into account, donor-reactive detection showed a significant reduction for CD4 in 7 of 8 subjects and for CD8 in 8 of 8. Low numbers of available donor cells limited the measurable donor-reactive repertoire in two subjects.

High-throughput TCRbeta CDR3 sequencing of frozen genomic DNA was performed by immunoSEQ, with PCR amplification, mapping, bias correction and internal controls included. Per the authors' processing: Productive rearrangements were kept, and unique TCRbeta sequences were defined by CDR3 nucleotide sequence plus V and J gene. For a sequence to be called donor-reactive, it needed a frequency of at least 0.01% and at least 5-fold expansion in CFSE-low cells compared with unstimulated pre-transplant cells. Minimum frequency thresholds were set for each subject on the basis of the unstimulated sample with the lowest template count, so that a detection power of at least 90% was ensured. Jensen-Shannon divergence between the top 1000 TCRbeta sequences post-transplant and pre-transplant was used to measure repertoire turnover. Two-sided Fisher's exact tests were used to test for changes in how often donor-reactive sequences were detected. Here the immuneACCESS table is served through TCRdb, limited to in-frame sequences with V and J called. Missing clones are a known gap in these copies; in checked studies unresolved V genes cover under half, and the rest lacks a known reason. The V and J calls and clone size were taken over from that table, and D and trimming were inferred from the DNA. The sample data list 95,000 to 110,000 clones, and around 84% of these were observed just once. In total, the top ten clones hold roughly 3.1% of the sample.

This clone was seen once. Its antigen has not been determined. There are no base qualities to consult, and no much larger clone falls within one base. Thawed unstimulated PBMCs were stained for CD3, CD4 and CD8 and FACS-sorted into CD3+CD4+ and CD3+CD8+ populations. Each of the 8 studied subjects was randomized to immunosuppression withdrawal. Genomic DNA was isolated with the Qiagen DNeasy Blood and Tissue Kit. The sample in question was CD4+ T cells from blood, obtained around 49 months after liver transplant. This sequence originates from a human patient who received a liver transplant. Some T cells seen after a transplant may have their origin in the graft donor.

This receptor carries the CDR3 CASSSIAGEAPGELFF. The sequenced DNA: TGTGCCAGCAGTTCGATAGCGGGAGAGGCCCCCGGGGAGCTGTTTTTT. This chain joins TRBV27 to TRBJ2-2, with TRBD2 identical over 9 junction bases. Trimming takes 4 bases off V and 6 bases off J; junction bases not matched to a gene: 9. The germline V gene encodes CDR1 MNHEY and CDR2 SMNVEV (reference sequence). From its cysteine to its phenylalanine, the CDR3 spans 16 amino acids. The read is trimmed to its CDR3 DNA, 48 bases read in frame from base 1.